These 16 T cell receptor beta chains came from one sample sequenced in a study of metastatic and nonmetastatic thyroid tumors. TCRdb re-processed the PCR reads through MiXCR. The sample records about 16,000 clones, about 25% being singletons. Thyroid surgery took place with no prior treatment in any patient. Source material: blood. These receptor sequences come from a male donor with papillary thyroid cancer or a benign thyroid nodule (not recorded which). Some clones in this sample may be carry-over from other donors' samples.

The chain links TRBV7-2 to TRBJ1-2; D gene uncertain. The CDR3 covers 14 residues. V was clipped by 5 bases and J by 7 bases, with 17 bases between them. Per the germline V gene, CDR1 is SGHTA and CDR2 is FQGNSA. In DNA form, the CDR3 reads TGTGCCAGCAGCGCCCGGACTCCGAAAGGTGGCTACACCTTC. It encodes CASSARTPKGGYTF. The full variable domain, in which reference TRBV7-2 and TRBJ1-2 provide the parts outside the CDR3, is GAGVSQSPSNKVTEKGKDVELRCDPISGHTALYWYRQSLGQGLEFLIYFQGNSAPDKSGLPSDRFSAERTGGSVSTLTIQRTQQEDSAVYLCASSARTPKGGYTFGSGTRLTVV.

Only a few counts were recorded for this clone. A much larger clone differs from this one at a single base, so this may be a read error. The chain uses TRBV9 and TRBJ2-5; possible D gene TRBD1, 6 bases. This CDR3 contains 15 residues. Germline V gives CDR1 SGDLS, CDR2 YYNGEE. CDR3 nucleotides: TGTGTCAGCAGCGCGTCCGGGACACCTAAAGAGACCCAGTACTTC. Translation gives CVSSASGTPKETQYF.

V is TRBV28 and J is TRBJ1-1, with 9 bases aligning to TRBD1. This CDR3 contains 14 residues. Germline trimming cut 6 bases from V and 1 base from J; bases unmatched to any gene: 3. Germline V lookup: CDR1 MDHEN, CDR2 SYDVKM. Here the CDR3 reads CASRTGGGNTEAFF. CDR3 coding DNA: TGTGCCAGCAGGACAGGGGGTGGGAACACTGAAGCTTTCTTT. The entire variable domain, with the rest obtained from reference TRBV28 and TRBJ1-1, is as follows: DVKVTQSSRYLVKRTGEKVFLECVQDMDHENMFWYRQDPGLGLRLIYFSYDVKMKEKGDIPEGYSVSREKKERFSLILESASTNQTSMYLCASRTGGGNTEAFFGQGTRLTVV.

This clone is medium-sized. This chain uses TRBV30 with TRBJ1-1; no clear D. The V end was cut by 1 base, the J end by 2 bases, with 8 bases between. CDR1 and CDR2 from the germline V gene are GTSNPN and SVGIG (reference sequence). The CDR3 is 13 amino acids. The CDR3 loop reads CAWSEGLNTEAFF. The CDR3 DNA follows: TGTGCCTGGAGTGAAGGGCTAAACACTGAAGCTTTCTTT.

The chain employs TRBV5-1 and TRBJ2-3; the D is unclear. This CDR3 region has 12 residues. Trimming removed 2 bases at V and 5 bases at J, with 6 bases between. Germline loops: CDR1 SGHRS, CDR2 YFSETQ. The CDR3 DNA sequence: TGCGCCAGCAGCTTCGGTTTAGATACGCAGTATTTT. Translation: CASSFGLDTQYF.

At least ten counts were recorded for this clone. A much larger clonotype is one base distant, so this may be a read error. The chain links TRBV7-9 to TRBJ1-2; D remains ambiguous. In germline, CDR1 is SEHNR, CDR2 FQNEAQ (reference sequence). This CDR3 comprises 15 residues. This CDR3 is CANSSPHLTVDGYTF. CDR3 in DNA: TGTGCCAACAGCTCCCCGCATCTTACAGTGGATGGCTACACCTTC.

At least ten counts were recorded for this clone. This chain joins TRBV6-1 and TRBJ2-1; perhaps D is TRBD1 or TRBD2 (6 bases each). V lost 7 bases and J 8 bases, leaving 15 bases between the germline ends. From germline, CDR1 is MNHNS and CDR2 SASEGT. The CDR3 runs 13 residues. The CDR3 DNA is TGTGCCAGCACCATGGGGGGCGGGGATGAGCAGTTCTTC. This sequence encodes CASTMGGGDEQFF.

This clone was counted at least ten times. The chain employs TRBV19 and TRBJ1-2; 7 bases match TRBD1. V shed 10 bases and J 3 bases; nucleotides not matched to a gene: 11. Germline loops: CDR1 LNHDA, CDR2 SQIVND (reference sequence). The CDR3 has 14 residues. The CDR3 nucleotides read TGTGCCACCGAGCAGCGGACAGGTGACTATGGCTACACCTTC. Its protein product is CATEQRTGDYGYTF.

This chain links TRBV11-2 with TRBJ2-7; maybe TRBD1 (6 bases). This CDR3 is built from 12 residues. The V and J ends lost 7 bases and 7 bases respectively, with 14 bases between them. The germline V gene encodes CDR1 SGHAT and CDR2 FQNNGV. The CDR3 spells CASIQGSVEQYF. CDR3 in DNA: TGTGCCAGCATCCAGGGGTCGGTGGAGCAGTACTTC.

This clone has ten or more counts. This chain uses TRBV20-1 with TRBJ2-7; TRBD1 matches 11 bases. The CDR3 sequence is 14 residues long. Looked up from germline, CDR1 is DFQATT and CDR2 is SNEGSKA (reference sequence). V lost 6 bases and J lost 4; bases outside the gene matches: 8. CDR3 residues: CSAARTGGGYEQYF. DNA for the CDR3: TGCAGTGCGGCCCGGACAGGGGGCGGGTACGAGCAGTACTTC.

The V call is TRBV9, the J call TRBJ1-6, with D tentatively TRBD1 (5 bases). The CDR3 consists of 14 residues. Trimming took 0 bases from V and 10 from J, leaving 11 bases between them. CDR1 and CDR2 from the germline V gene are SGDLS and YYNGEE. CDR3 protein: CASSVEGVGSPLHF. DNA of the CDR3: TGTGCCAGCAGCGTAGAAGGGGTAGGATCACCCCTCCACTTT.

This clone appeared many times. The V gene is TRBV5-8, the J gene TRBJ1-5; tentatively, D is TRBD1 (6 bases). Trimming removed 4 bases from V and 1 base from J, with 15 bases in between. Per germline, CDR1 SGHTS and CDR2 YDEGEE. This CDR3 region has 16 residues. DNA for the CDR3: TGTGCCAGCAGCCCCAACAGGGCCTGGAGCAATCAGCCCCAGCATTTT. Amino acids: CASSPNRAWSNQPQHF.

This clone was counted only a few times. Its ends do not fully match the called genes, so a read error is possible. V usage is TRBV6-1 and J usage is TRBJ2-7; possible D gene TRBD1, 5 bases. Germline V gene sequence: CDR1 MNHNS, CDR2 SASEGT. The CDR3 is made up of 12 amino acids. The CDR3 DNA reads TGTGCCAGCAGGACAGTTTCGCGTGAAGCTTTCTTC. This codes for CASRTVSREAFF.

In its sample, this clone ranks as medium-sized. This chain uses TRBV6-4 with TRBJ2-2; D is undetermined. Germline assignment: CDR1 MRHNA and CDR2 SNTAGT. Deletions cut 6 bases from V and 5 bases from J, with 10 bases between. The CDR3 consists of 13 residues. The CDR3 DNA sequence: TGTGCCAGCAGCCTCCAGGATACCGGGGAGCTGTTTTTT. Its translation is CASSLQDTGELFF.

The chain combines TRBV5-1 with TRBJ1-2, with no clear D. The V and J ends lost 3 bases and 4 bases respectively, with 13 bases between them. The CDR3 runs to 14 residues. Germline V gene lookup returns CDR1 SGHRS and CDR2 YFSETQ. The DNA of the CDR3 is TGCGCCAGCAGCTCCCTCATGGACGGCTATGGCTACACCTTC. Its translation: CASSSLMDGYGYTF.

J is TRBJ2-3 and V is TRBV27; a possible D gene is TRBD2 (6 bases). Trimming shortened V by 4 bases and J by 1 base, and 15 bases separated the two germline ends. Germline V gives CDR1 MNHEY, CDR2 SMNVEV (reference sequence). The CDR3 is 16 residues long. CDR3 nucleotides: TGTGCCAGCAGTTATAGACTAGAGGGAGGCACAGATACGCAGTATTTT. Translated: CASSYRLEGGTDTQYF.